This entry concerns a single TCR beta chain. Germline V gives CDR1 SGHKS, CDR2 YYEKEE (reference sequence). The germline V and J ends were trimmed by 1 base and 6 bases, with 11 bases remaining between them. This CDR3 is built from 15 residues. Assay: immunoSEQ multiplex PCR; the TCRdb copy retains only in-frame clones and omits some. The sample includes around 57,000 clones, 75% to 95% of them seen just once. The sample belongs to a study of control samples from healthy donors and cancer patients. What was sequenced was PBMCs. V usage is TRBV5-5 and J usage is TRBJ1-6; D remains ambiguous. The TCR comes from a man younger than 45 with colorectal cancer. The CDR3 region is CASSLLRVSNSPLHF. The CDR3 nucleotides are TGTGCCAGCAGCTTGCTCCGGGTGTCTAATTCACCCCTCCACTTT.